These 4 T cell receptor beta chains came from one sample sequenced in a study of spatial heterogeneity in lung cancer. Study findings and constraints: For expanded intratumoral alpha and beta TCRs, counts tracked tumor mutation counts.

MiXCR, applied by TCRdb to the 5' RACE reads, yields one record per CDR3 protein. The sample shows 13,000 or so distinct CDR3 sequences, around 6% of them seen only once. Their target antigens are unknown. As for time point: sample taken at primary tumor resection. This material consisted of lung tumor tissue, taken at surgery. These receptors were collected from a female donor with early-stage non-small cell lung cancer.

This clonotype was detected many times. The chain carries TRBV30 and TRBJ1-3, with D possibly TRBD1 on 5 matching bases. V was cut by 1 base and J by 1 base, with 14 bases left in between. The CDR3 sequence is 16 residues long. From germline, CDR1 is GTSNPN and CDR2 SVGIG (reference sequence). Here the CDR3 reads CAWSARDRRSGNTIYF. The CDR3 DNA sequence: TGTGCCTGGAGTGCGAGGGACCGAAGATCTGGAAACACCATATATTTT.

This clonotype was seen many times. The chain uses TRBV24-1 and TRBJ2-1; a weak D match, TRBD1 (7 bases). The CDR3 sequence is 14 residues long. V lost 7 bases and J lost 3, with 12 bases in between. The germline CDR1 and CDR2 sequences are KGHDR and SFDVKD. The DNA for the CDR3 is TGTGCCACCAGCCTCCAGGGGGGCTACAATGAGCAGTTCTTC. Encoded protein: CATSLQGGYNEQFF.

There are many counts of this clonotype. CDR3 bases: TGCGCCAGCAGTCCAAGGGGTCGCCGCACAGATACGCAGTATTTT. It specifies CASSPRGRRTDTQYF. This rearrangement joins TRBV5-1 to TRBJ2-3; D may be TRBD1 (5 bases). Germline loops: CDR1 SGHRS, CDR2 YFSETQ. The CDR3 totals 15 residues. The V gene lost 5 bases and the J gene lost 1 base, with 14 bases spanning the gap.

This clonotype was picked up many times. The rearrangement uses TRBV7-9 and TRBJ2-1; D not resolved. This CDR3 has 15 residues. The ends were cut back, 1 base at V and 0 bases at J, with 7 bases in the middle. CDR1 is SEHNR, CDR2 FQNEAQ, per germline (reference sequence). The chain's CDR3 is CASSLGVGSYNEQFF. The CDR3 nucleotides read TGTGCCAGCAGCTTAGGGGTGGGCTCCTACAATGAGCAGTTCTTC.